The 14 T cell receptor beta chains in this list originate from one sample, sequenced in a study of radiotherapy plus CTLA-4 blockade in lung cancer. Sequencing used immunoSEQ multiplex PCR; TCRdb keeps in-frame clones, though not all of them. The table shows 70,000 to 90,000 clones, with around 81% occurring only once. The starting material was peripheral blood, obtained from a patient treated with radiotherapy plus ipilimumab. These receptors all stem from a human donor with non-small cell lung cancer whose response to radiotherapy plus ipilimumab could not be evaluated. Some clones in this sample may be carry-over from other donors' samples.

The V call is TRBV27, the J call TRBJ2-7; 9 bases map to TRBD1. CDR3 length equals 15 residues. CDR1 is MNHEY, CDR2 SMNVEV, per germline (reference sequence). V lost 6 bases and J lost 4; bases outside the gene matches: 10. CDR3 protein: CASSSSGQGPYEQYF. The CDR3 DNA is TGTGCCAGCAGCTCATCGGGACAGGGCCCTTACGAGCAGTACTTC.

CDR3: CASRGGAGETQYF. The CDR3 DNA sequence: TGTGCCAGCCGAGGCGGGGCTGGGGAGACCCAGTACTTC. The chain combines TRBV27 with TRBJ2-5; D perhaps matches TRBD2 (6 bases). Germline V gives CDR1 MNHEY, CDR2 SMNVEV (reference sequence). Trimming stripped 8 bases from V and 5 bases from J, with 15 bases between. The CDR3 is 13 amino acids.

The rearrangement uses TRBV6-5 and TRBJ2-3; D uncertain. The V gene lost 0 bases and the J gene lost 2 bases, with 6 bases spanning the gap. The CDR3 runs to 14 residues. Germline V gives CDR1 MNHEY, CDR2 SVGAGI. Here the CDR3 reads CASSYSGFTDTQYF. CDR3 coding DNA: TGTGCCAGCAGTTACTCCGGGTTCACAGATACGCAGTATTTT.

The CDR3 is CASGGQGRGNTEAFF. In DNA form, the CDR3 reads TGTGCCAGCGGAGGACAGGGGAGGGGAAACACTGAAGCTTTCTTT. The rearrangement links TRBV9 to TRBJ1-1, with TRBD1 matching over 9 bases. V trimming: 7 bases; J trimming: 2 bases; junction bases outside the gene matches: 9. The CDR3 has 15 residues. Germline values: CDR1 SGDLS, CDR2 YYNGEE.

This sequence joins TRBV9 and TRBJ2-1; 8 nucleotides align to TRBD2. V lost 3 bases to trimming and J lost 3 bases; unmatched junction nucleotides: 5. The length of the CDR3 is 15 residues. Germline V gives CDR1 SGDLS, CDR2 YYNGEE. This chain's CDR3 is CASSASGGLYNEQFF. CDR3 bases: TGTGCCAGCAGCGCAAGCGGGGGCCTCTACAATGAGCAGTTCTTC. Complete variable domain (other parts from reference TRBV9 and TRBJ2-1): DSGVTQTPKHLITATGQRVTLRCSPRSGDLSVYWYQQSLDQGLQFLIQYYNGEERAKGNILERFSAQQFPDLHSELNLSSLELGDSALYFCASSASGGLYNEQFFGPGTRLTVL.

This chain links TRBV9 with TRBJ1-4, with 8 bases aligning to TRBD1. The CDR3 runs to 16 residues. From germline, CDR1 is SGDLS and CDR2 YYNGEE. The trim removed 4 bases at V and 3 bases at J, leaving 8 bases unmatched. The CDR3, as DNA: TGTGCCAGCAGCCGCAGGGGGCGCCTGGCTAATGAAAAACTGTTTTTT. Translation gives CASSRRGRLANEKLFF.

CDR3 region: CSGEMSRGGETQYF. CDR3 DNA: TGCAGCGGCGAAATGTCCAGGGGTGGGGAGACCCAGTACTTC. J is TRBJ2-5 and V is TRBV29-1; D might be TRBD1 (6 bases). V shed 7 bases and J shed 5 bases, with 20 bases lying between them. Germline V gene sequence: CDR1 SQVTM, CDR2 ANQGSEA. The CDR3 has 14 amino acids.

V is TRBV18 and J is TRBJ1-4; a possible D gene is TRBD1 (6 bases). Germline values: CDR1 KGHSH, CDR2 LQKENI. CDR3 length: 14 amino acids. The germline V and J ends were trimmed by 6 bases and 6 bases, with 14 bases remaining between them. The CDR3: CASSYEAGDEKLFF. The DNA of the CDR3 is TGTGCCAGCTCGTACGAGGCAGGGGATGAAAAACTGTTTTTT.

This clone occurred once. The chain uses TRBV6-5 and TRBJ1-4, with 9 bases identical to TRBD1. There are 14 residues in the CDR3. Germline V lookup: CDR1 MNHEY, CDR2 SVGAGI. J lost 8 bases, V lost 2 bases, and 3 bases had no gene match. The CDR3 sequence: CASSYLGQGEKLFF. In nucleotides, the CDR3 is TGTGCCAGCAGTTACCTGGGACAGGGCGAAAAACTGTTTTTT.

This rearrangement joins TRBV25-1 to TRBJ1-5; D possibly corresponds to TRBD1 (6 bases). The germline V and J ends were trimmed by 5 bases and 3 bases, with 14 bases remaining between them. The CDR3 contains 15 residues. CDR1 and CDR2 (germline): MGHDK, SYGVNS. CDR3 DNA: TGTGCCAGCAGTTCTACAGGGTCCCCCAATCAGCCCCAGCATTTT. This translates into CASSSTGSPNQPQHF.

This chain connects TRBV30 to TRBJ1-6, with 7 bases aligning to TRBD1. There are 15 residues in the CDR3. The ends lost 2 bases at V and 7 bases at J; junction bases unmatched: 8. Germline V lookup: CDR1 GTSNPN, CDR2 SVGIG (reference sequence). CDR3 nucleotides: TGTGCCTGGAGTTTCAGGGGGTTTGACAATTCACCCCTCCACTTT. This codes for CAWSFRGFDNSPLHF.

The V and J genes are TRBV5-4 and TRBJ2-7, with 10 bases aligning to TRBD1. CDR3 length: 16 amino acids. The junction had 12 bases not matched to a gene; V was cut back by 4 bases and J by 5 bases. Germline V gene data show CDR1 as SGHNT and CDR2 as YYREEE (reference sequence). CDR3 bases: TGTGCCAGCAGCCTTTACCCGGGACAGGGGACCCACGAGCAGTACTTC. Protein: CASSLYPGQGTHEQYF.

This clone was picked up a small number of times. The chain joins TRBV2 to TRBJ1-6; 9 nucleotides align to TRBD1. The trim removed 7 bases at V and 0 bases at J, leaving 7 bases unmatched. CDR3 length: 17 residues. The germline gives CDR1 SNHLY, CDR2 FYNNEI. This CDR3 is CASTGQGISSYNSPLHF. CDR3 bases: TGTGCCAGCACCGGACAGGGGATAAGCTCCTATAATTCACCCCTCCACTTT.

The chain couples TRBV7-8 to TRBJ2-7; TRBD2 matches at 8 bases. This CDR3 is built from 14 residues. Germline values: CDR1 SGHVS, CDR2 FQNEAQ. The V gene end was trimmed by 5 bases and the J gene end by 1 base; junction bases not matched to a gene: 4. Here the CDR3 DNA reads TGTGCCAGCAGCCTCAGCGGGGGTTCCTACGAGCAGTACTTC. Its translation: CASSLSGGSYEQYF.